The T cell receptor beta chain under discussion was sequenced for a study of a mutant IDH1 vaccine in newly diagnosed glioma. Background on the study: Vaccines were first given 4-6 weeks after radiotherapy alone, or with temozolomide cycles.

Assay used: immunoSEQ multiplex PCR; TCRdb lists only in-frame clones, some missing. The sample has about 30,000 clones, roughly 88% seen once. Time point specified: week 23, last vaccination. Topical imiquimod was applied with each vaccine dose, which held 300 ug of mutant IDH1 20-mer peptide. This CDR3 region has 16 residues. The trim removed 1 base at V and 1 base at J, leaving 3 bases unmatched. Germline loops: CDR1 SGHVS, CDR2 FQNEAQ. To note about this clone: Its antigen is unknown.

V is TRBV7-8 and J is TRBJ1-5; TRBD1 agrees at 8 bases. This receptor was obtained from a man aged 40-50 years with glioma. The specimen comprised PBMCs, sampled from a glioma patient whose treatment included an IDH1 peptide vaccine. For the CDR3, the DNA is TGTGCCAGCAGCTTAGACAGGGGGGTGAGCAATCAGCCCCAGCATTTT. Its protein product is CASSLDRGVSNQPQHF.